A single sample gave rise to the 25 T cell receptor beta chains below, sequenced in a study of early T cells in non-severe SARS-CoV-2 infection. TCRdb processed the 5' RACE reads anew with MiXCR; each CDR3 protein has one entry. The sample records more than 65,000 distinct CDR3 sequences, roughly an eighth being singletons. The starting material was whole blood, obtained at baseline. The receptors shown here come from an adult who was a healthcare worker with PCR-confirmed SARS-CoV-2 infection or an uninfected control (not recorded which).

The rearrangement uses TRBV11-2 and TRBJ2-7; a possible D gene is TRBD2 (6 bases). The germline V and J ends were trimmed by 2 bases and 7 bases, with 18 bases remaining between them. Germline lookup yields CDR1 SGHAT and CDR2 FQNNGV. This CDR3 is 15 amino acids long. CDR3 loop: CASSLLVFGEDEQYF. CDR3 nucleotides: TGTGCCAGCAGCTTATTGGTATTCGGGGAGGATGAGCAGTACTTC.

This clonotype was counted between two and nine times. The rearrangement uses TRBV4-3 and TRBJ2-1, with D possibly matching TRBD2 (6 bases). The V end lost 1 base, the J end lost 1 base, and 14 bases lay between the germline ends. Germline V lookup: CDR1 LGHNA, CDR2 YSLEER. The CDR3 runs 17 residues. CDR3 region: CASSQATRGDSYNEQFF. The CDR3 DNA sequence: TGCGCCAGCAGCCAAGCTACGCGGGGAGATTCCTACAATGAGCAGTTCTTC.

The chain is built from TRBV7-2 and TRBJ2-1; 11 bases match TRBD2. V lost 1 base, J lost 3 bases, and 5 bases stayed unmatched. Germline CDR1 and CDR2: SGHTA and FQGNSA. The CDR3 spans 17 residues. CDR3 loop: CASSLVGTSGSYNEQFF. DNA for the CDR3: TGTGCCAGCAGCTTAGTAGGTACTAGCGGGAGCTACAATGAGCAGTTCTTC.

At least ten counts were recorded for this clonotype. The J gene is TRBJ2-5, the V gene TRBV7-6; weak D call: TRBD1 (6 bases). The V gene lost 4 bases and the J gene lost 1 base, with 13 bases spanning the gap. Germline CDR1 and CDR2: SGHVS and FNYEAQ. This CDR3 is 15 amino acids long. The CDR3 sequence is CASSSRDNAQETQYF. CDR3 DNA: TGTGCCAGCAGCTCCCGGGACAACGCCCAAGAGACCCAGTACTTC.

This clonotype appeared many times. This rearrangement joins TRBV12-3 or TRBV12-4 to TRBJ1-6, with D hard to call. This CDR3 has 15 amino acids. V was clipped by 5 bases and J by 1 base, with 9 bases between them. CDR3 region: CASSAEVSYNSPLHF. In nucleotides, the CDR3 is TGTGCCAGCAGTGCGGAAGTATCCTATAATTCACCCCTCCACTTT.

The V call is TRBV6-1, the J call TRBJ2-3, with D possibly being TRBD2 (6 bases). The CDR3 is made up of 14 amino acids. V lost 6 bases, J lost 5 bases, and 15 bases lay in between. The germline CDR1 and CDR2 sequences are MNHNS and SASEGT. DNA for the CDR3: TGTGCCAGCAGGGCCGGGACTCTCGGAGATACGCAGTATTTT. Its protein product is CASRAGTLGDTQYF.

The gene calls are TRBV11-3 and TRBJ2-7, with D perhaps TRBD1 (5 bases). Trimming removed 3 bases from V and 3 bases from J, with 9 bases in between. Germline assignment: CDR1 SGHNT and CDR2 YENEEA. This CDR3 spans 13 amino acids. DNA for the CDR3: TGTGCCAGCAGCTTGACAGTCGACTACGAGCAGTACTTC. Its protein product is CASSLTVDYEQYF.

There are many counts of this clonotype. The chain uses TRBV7-2 and TRBJ2-1; tentatively, D is TRBD1 (6 bases). V gave up 7 bases and J gave up 7 bases, with 20 bases separating them. Germline CDR1 is SGHTA and CDR2 is FQGNSA. The CDR3 sequence is 15 residues long. The CDR3 DNA sequence: TGTGCCAGCACCCAGACCGTTTATCAGGGGAATGAGCAGTTCTTC. Protein product: CASTQTVYQGNEQFF.

This clonotype turned up a few times. This sequence joins TRBV18 and TRBJ1-2; D gene uncertain. Trimming removed 3 bases at V and 1 base at J, with 9 bases between. The CDR3 spans 14 residues. In germline, CDR1 is KGHSH, CDR2 LQKENI. Written as DNA, the CDR3 is TGTGCCAGCTCACCGTCGGAGAGTAACTATGGCTACACCTTC. Encoded protein: CASSPSESNYGYTF.

The chain has TRBV5-1 and TRBJ2-2; the D gene is possibly TRBD2 (6 bases). From germline, CDR1 is SGHRS and CDR2 YFSETQ. V was pared by 7 bases and J by 4 bases, with 8 bases between. This CDR3 is 12 amino acids long. The CDR3 bases are TGCGCCAGCCCGGGACTCACCGGGGAGCTGTTTTTT. Its protein is CASPGLTGELFF.

The V and J genes are TRBV10-2 and TRBJ1-2, with D uncertain. Per germline, CDR1 WSHSY and CDR2 SAAADI. The CDR3 covers 13 residues. The V end lost 4 bases, the J end lost 4 bases, and 10 bases lay between the germline ends. The CDR3 spells CASSVSGGYGYTF. As DNA, the CDR3 is TGCGCCAGCAGTGTCTCTGGAGGCTATGGCTACACCTTC.

Ten or more counts support this clonotype. V usage is TRBV28 and J usage is TRBJ2-5; no reliable D call. The V gene lost 4 bases and the J gene lost 2 bases, with 11 bases spanning the gap. The germline CDR1 and CDR2 sequences are MDHEN and SYDVKM. The CDR3 is 14 residues long. CDR3 in DNA: TGTGCCAGCAGTTGGCCACGCAGGCAAGAGACCCAGTACTTC. It encodes CASSWPRRQETQYF.

The rearrangement uses TRBV28 and TRBJ1-1; no reliable D call. Trimming cost V 1 base and J 9 bases, with 6 bases left between them. Per the germline V gene, CDR1 is MDHEN and CDR2 is SYDVKM. The CDR3 spans 11 residues. CDR3 DNA: TGTGCCAGCAGTTTATCAGGAAAAGCTTTCTTT. Translation gives CASSLSGKAFF. The full variable domain, with the rest looked up from reference TRBV28 and TRBJ1-1, is DVKVTQSSRYLVKRTGEKVFLECVQDMDHENMFWYRQDPGLGLRLIYFSYDVKMKEKGDIPEGYSVSREKKERFSLILESASTNQTSMYLCASSLSGKAFFGQGTRLTVV.

The chain is built from TRBV19 and TRBJ2-1; D might be TRBD1 (6 bases). Looked up from germline, CDR1 is LNHDA and CDR2 is SQIVND (reference sequence). Trimming cost V 3 bases and J 0 bases, with 12 bases left between them. The CDR3 spans 16 residues. The CDR3 region is CASSISQGTSYNEQFF. The CDR3 bases are TGTGCCAGTAGTATCTCGCAGGGGACCTCCTACAATGAGCAGTTCTTC. Combining the CDR3 with reference TRBV19 and TRBJ2-1 gives the whole variable domain DGGITQSPKYLFRKEGQNVTLSCEQNLNHDAMYWYRQDPGQGLRLIYYSQIVNDFQKGDIAEGYSVSREKKESFPLTVTSAQKNPTAFYLCASSISQGTSYNEQFFGPGTRLTVL.

This clonotype has ten or more counts. The chain links TRBV6-2 or TRBV6-3 to TRBJ2-7; 8 bases are a match to TRBD2. V lost 4 bases to trimming and J lost 1 base; unmatched junction nucleotides: 3. The CDR3 has 14 residues. Germline CDR1 MNHEY, CDR2 SVGEGT. CDR3 DNA: TGTGCCAGCAGTTCCCCGGGGGGGTCCTACGAGCAGTACTTC. It yields the protein CASSSPGGSYEQYF.

A few counts support this clonotype. The chain carries TRBV19 and TRBJ1-5, with unresolved D. CDR3 length: 16 residues. Germline CDR1 and CDR2: LNHDA and SQIVND (reference sequence). The ends were cut back, 2 bases at V and 3 bases at J, with 14 bases in the middle. Here the CDR3 reads CASSIWFGQSNQPQHF. The CDR3, as DNA: TGTGCCAGTAGTATATGGTTCGGGCAGTCCAATCAGCCCCAGCATTTT.

The V and J genes are TRBV16 and TRBJ2-1; D gene unclear. The CDR3 has 12 residues. CDR1 and CDR2 (germline): KGHSY, FQNENV. Trimming shortened V by 0 bases and J by 9 bases, and 6 bases separated the two germline ends. CDR3 loop: CASSQSQSEQFF. Written as DNA, the CDR3 is TGTGCCAGCAGCCAATCCCAAAGTGAGCAGTTCTTC.

This clonotype was detected a few times. The chain carries TRBV10-3 and TRBJ2-1; TRBD2 matches at 7 bases. CDR3 length: 15 amino acids. CDR1 and CDR2 (germline): ENHRY, SYGVKD. After removal of 2 bases from V and 3 bases from J, the junction contained 4 bases not matched to a gene. The CDR3 sequence: CAISEGPGGYNEQFF. The CDR3 nucleotides read TGTGCCATCAGTGAGGGTCCGGGAGGCTACAATGAGCAGTTCTTC.

This clonotype showed up many times. The V call is TRBV7-2, the J call TRBJ2-2, with unresolved D. V dropped 2 bases and J dropped 6 bases, with 19 bases sitting between them. The CDR3 runs 17 residues. Looked up from germline, CDR1 is SGHTA and CDR2 is FQGNSA. Here the CDR3 reads CASSLNRAVENAGELFF. CDR3 coding DNA: TGTGCCAGCAGCTTAAATCGGGCGGTGGAAAACGCCGGGGAGCTGTTTTTT.

In its sample, this clonotype was seen a few times. The gene calls are TRBV5-1 and TRBJ2-1; tentatively, D is TRBD2 (7 bases). V gave up 4 bases and J gave up 0 bases, with 17 bases separating them. Germline CDR1 is SGHRS and CDR2 is YFSETQ. This CDR3 comprises 17 residues. CDR3 DNA: TGCGCCAGCAGCCACTCTCGGGGGGCCAGCTCCTACAATGAGCAGTTCTTC. Translated: CASSHSRGASSYNEQFF.

A few counts support this clonotype. Here the CDR3 reads CASSPGVEGVYEQYF. The CDR3, as DNA: TGCGCCAGCAGTCCTGGGGTGGAGGGGGTCTACGAGCAGTACTTC. V gene TRBV10-1 combines with J gene TRBJ2-7, with D perhaps given as TRBD1 or TRBD2 (6 bases each). The CDR3 is made up of 15 amino acids. The germline V gene encodes CDR1 WNHNN and CDR2 SYGVQD (reference sequence). Trimming took off 5 bases at V and 3 bases at J, with 17 bases between the two ends.

V is TRBV28 and J is TRBJ2-5; D is undetermined. The CDR3 sequence is 14 residues long. Trimming left V 5 bases short and J 2 bases short, with 12 bases between. The germline V gene encodes CDR1 MDHEN and CDR2 SYDVKM. Written as DNA, the CDR3 is TGTGCCAGCAGTACCCTGGACGGACAAGAGACCCAGTACTTC. Protein product: CASSTLDGQETQYF. The full variable domain, completed using reference TRBV28 and TRBJ2-5, is DVKVTQSSRYLVKRTGEKVFLECVQDMDHENMFWYRQDPGLGLRLIYFSYDVKMKEKGDIPEGYSVSREKKERFSLILESASTNQTSMYLCASSTLDGQETQYFGPGTRLLVL.

The chain employs TRBV29-1 and TRBJ2-7; 7 bases agree with TRBD1. There are 13 residues in the CDR3. V dropped 6 bases and J dropped 0; count of bases not matched to a gene: 5. The germline CDR1 and CDR2 sequences are SQVTM and ANQGSEA. Written as DNA, the CDR3 is TGCAGCGTAACCGGGACAGTCTCCTACGAGCAGTACTTC. Amino acids: CSVTGTVSYEQYF.

This clonotype was counted only a few times. The chain carries TRBV29-1 and TRBJ1-2, with TRBD1 identical over 7 bases. The CDR3 totals 16 residues. CDR1 and CDR2 (germline): SQVTM, ANQGSEA. The V and J ends lost 6 bases and 1 base, in that order; junction bases with no gene match: 14. CDR3 residues: CSVGPISGGSNYGYTF. In nucleotides, the CDR3 is TGCAGCGTGGGGCCTATTTCAGGGGGTAGTAACTATGGCTACACCTTC.

This clonotype was picked up a small number of times. CDR3 protein: CASSFSGRDYGYTF. CDR3 nucleotide sequence: TGTGCCAGCAGTTTTTCAGGGAGGGACTATGGCTACACCTTC. V and J are TRBV12-3 or TRBV12-4 and TRBJ1-2; TRBD1 is a possible D gene (5 bases). This CDR3 spans 14 amino acids. Trimming pared 3 bases from V and 3 bases from J, leaving 11 bases between.